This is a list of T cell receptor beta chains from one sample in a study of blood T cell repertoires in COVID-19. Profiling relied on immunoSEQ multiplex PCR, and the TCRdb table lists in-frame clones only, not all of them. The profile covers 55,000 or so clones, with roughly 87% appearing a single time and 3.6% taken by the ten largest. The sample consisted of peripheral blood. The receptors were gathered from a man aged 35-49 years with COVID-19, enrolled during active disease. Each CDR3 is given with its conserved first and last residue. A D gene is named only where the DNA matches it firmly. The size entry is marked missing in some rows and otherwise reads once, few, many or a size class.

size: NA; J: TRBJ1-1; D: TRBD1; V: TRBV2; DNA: TGTGCCAGCAGTGAAGCGTTAGGGGGCGTAGCTTTCTTT; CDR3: CASSEALGGVAFF
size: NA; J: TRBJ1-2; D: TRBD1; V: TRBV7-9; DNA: TGTGCCAGCAGCGACAGCAGGGGGCCCTATGGCTACACCTTC; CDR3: CASSDSRGPYGYTF
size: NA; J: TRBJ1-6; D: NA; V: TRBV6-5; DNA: TGTGCCAGCAGTACTCTTGATTCACCCCTCCACTTT; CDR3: CASSTLDSPLHF
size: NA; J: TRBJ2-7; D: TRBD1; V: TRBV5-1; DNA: TGCGCCAGCAGCGGACAGGGGGTGAGCTACGAGCAGTACTTC; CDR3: CASSGQGVSYEQYF
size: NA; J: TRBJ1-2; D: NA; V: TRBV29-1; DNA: TGCAGCGTTGAAGGGGCAGACTATGGCTACACCTTC; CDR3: CSVEGADYGYTF
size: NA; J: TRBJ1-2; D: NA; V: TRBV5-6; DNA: TGTGCCAGCAGCTTATCCGGGAGCCATGGCTACACCTTC; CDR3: CASSLSGSHGYTF
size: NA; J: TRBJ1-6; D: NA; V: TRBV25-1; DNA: TGTGCCAGCAGTGAACGCGTGCTTTCACCCCTCCACTTT; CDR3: CASSERVLSPLHF
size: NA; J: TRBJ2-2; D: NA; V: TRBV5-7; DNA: TGTGCCAGCAGCTTGGGGTGGAAGGATTACAGGACCCTCACCGGGGAGCTGTTTTTT; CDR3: CASSLGWKDYRTLTGELFF
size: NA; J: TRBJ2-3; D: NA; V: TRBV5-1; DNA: TGCGCCAGCAGCACCCTATCAGGAGATACGCAGTATTTT; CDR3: CASSTLSGDTQYF
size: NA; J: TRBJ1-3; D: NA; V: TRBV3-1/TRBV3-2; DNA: TGTGCCAGCAGCCAACCCGGTGGAAACACCATATATTTT; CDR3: CASSQPGGNTIYF
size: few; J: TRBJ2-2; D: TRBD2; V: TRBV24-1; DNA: TGTGCCACCAGTGACCCGACTAGCGAGAACACCGGGGAGCTGTTTTTT; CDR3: CATSDPTSENTGELFF
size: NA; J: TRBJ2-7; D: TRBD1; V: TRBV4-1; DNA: TGCGCCAGCAGCTACTCGACAGGGGGCGTATACGAGCAGTACTTC; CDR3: CASSYSTGGVYEQYF
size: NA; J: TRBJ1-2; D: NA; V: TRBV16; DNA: TGTGCCAGCAGCTCATCTCTTGCGGGTGGCTACACCTTC; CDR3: CASSSSLAGGYTF
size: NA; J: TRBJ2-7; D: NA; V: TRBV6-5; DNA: TGTGCCAGCAGAGGGGCAGCTTCATACGAGCAGTACTTC; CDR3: CASRGAASYEQYF
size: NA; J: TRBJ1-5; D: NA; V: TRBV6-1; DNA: TGTGCCAGCAGTGAACGGGTTAATCAGCCCCAGCATTTT; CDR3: CASSERVNQPQHF
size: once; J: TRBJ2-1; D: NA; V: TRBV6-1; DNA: TGTGCCAGCAGTGAAAGGGGCTTCGGGCAGGGGTACAATGAGCAGTTCTTC; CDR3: CASSERGFGQGYNEQFF
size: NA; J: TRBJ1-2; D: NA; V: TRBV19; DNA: TGTGCCAGTACCGAAATGGGGGGAAGAAACTATGGCTACACCTTC; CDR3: CASTEMGGRNYGYTF
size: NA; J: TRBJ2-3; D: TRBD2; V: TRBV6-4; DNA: TGTGCCAGCAGCAGAATAGCGGGAGCAGATACGCAGTATTTT; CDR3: CASSRIAGADTQYF
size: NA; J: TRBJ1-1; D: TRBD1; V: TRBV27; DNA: TGTGCCAGCAGTCGGGGCCCCACACAGGGGGCTGAAGCTTTCTTT; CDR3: CASSRGPTQGAEAFF
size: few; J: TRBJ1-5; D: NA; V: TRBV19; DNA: TGTGCCAGTAGTATAGATAGGAACAGGGCGAACCCTATACCAAGTCTGGCCCAGCATTTT; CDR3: CASSIDRNRANPIPSLAQHF
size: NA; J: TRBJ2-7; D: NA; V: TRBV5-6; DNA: TGTGCCAGCAGGAGGAGGGTCGGAGGCTACGAGCAGTACTTC; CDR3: CASRRRVGGYEQYF
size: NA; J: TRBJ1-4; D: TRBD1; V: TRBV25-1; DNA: TGTGCCAGTATGGACAGGGCCGGAGAAAAACTGTTTTTT; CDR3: CASMDRAGEKLFF
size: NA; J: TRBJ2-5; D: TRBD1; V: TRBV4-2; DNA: TGTGCCAGCAGCCAAGATATCCCCGTGACAGGGGTGGAGACCCAGTACTTC; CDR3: CASSQDIPVTGVETQYF
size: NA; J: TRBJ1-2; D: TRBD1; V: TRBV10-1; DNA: TGCGCCAGCAGTGAGTCCCAGGGGGCGGGCTACACCTTC; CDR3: CASSESQGAGYTF
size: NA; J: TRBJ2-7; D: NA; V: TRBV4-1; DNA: TGCGCCAGCAGCCAAGAATGGCAGGGATACGAGCAGTACTTC; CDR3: CASSQEWQGYEQYF
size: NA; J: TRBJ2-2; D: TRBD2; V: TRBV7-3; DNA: TGTGCCAGCAGCTTTCGGGGAGGGGACACCGGGGAGCTGTTTTTT; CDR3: CASSFRGGDTGELFF
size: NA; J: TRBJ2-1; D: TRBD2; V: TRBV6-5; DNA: TGTGCCAGCAGCCGGGAGGGAGGCCGTGGGAATGAGCAGTTCTTC; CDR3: CASSREGGRGNEQFF
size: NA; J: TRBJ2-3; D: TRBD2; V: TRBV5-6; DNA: TGTGCCAGCAGCTTGGTGTTAGCGGGAGGGGCGGATACGCAGTATTTT; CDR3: CASSLVLAGGADTQYF
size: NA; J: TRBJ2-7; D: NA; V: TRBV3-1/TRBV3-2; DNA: TGTGCCAGCAGCCAAACGAGGGAGAGTGGCGAGCAGTACTTC; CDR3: CASSQTRESGEQYF
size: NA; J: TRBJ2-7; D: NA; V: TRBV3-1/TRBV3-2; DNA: TGTGCCAGCAGCCACGGGAGCTACGAGCAGTACTTC; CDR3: CASSHGSYEQYF
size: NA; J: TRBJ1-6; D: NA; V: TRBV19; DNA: TGTGCCAGTAGTCCCTTGGACTTACTCCCACCCCTCCACTTT; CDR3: CASSPLDLLPPLHF
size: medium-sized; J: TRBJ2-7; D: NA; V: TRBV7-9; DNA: TGTGCCAGCAGCCACCCACAGGGAGAACAAAACGAGCAGTACTTC; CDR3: CASSHPQGEQNEQYF
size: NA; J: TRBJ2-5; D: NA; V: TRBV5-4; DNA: TGTGCCAGCAGCTTGGGGGACTTCCAAGAGACCCAGTACTTC; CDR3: CASSLGDFQETQYF